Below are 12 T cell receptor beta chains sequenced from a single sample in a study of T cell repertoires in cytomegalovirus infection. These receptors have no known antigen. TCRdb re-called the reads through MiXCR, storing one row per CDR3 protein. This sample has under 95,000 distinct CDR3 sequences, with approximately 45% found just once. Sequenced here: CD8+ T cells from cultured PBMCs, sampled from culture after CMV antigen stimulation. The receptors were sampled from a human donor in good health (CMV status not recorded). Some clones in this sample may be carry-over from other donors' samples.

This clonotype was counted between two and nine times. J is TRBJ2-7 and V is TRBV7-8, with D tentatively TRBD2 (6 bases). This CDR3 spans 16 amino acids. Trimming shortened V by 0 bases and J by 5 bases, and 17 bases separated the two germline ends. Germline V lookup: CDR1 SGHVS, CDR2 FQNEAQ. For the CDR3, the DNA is TGTGCCAGCAGCTTAGCTATGGAGGGGATCCGGAACGAGCAGTACTTC. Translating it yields CASSLAMEGIRNEQYF.

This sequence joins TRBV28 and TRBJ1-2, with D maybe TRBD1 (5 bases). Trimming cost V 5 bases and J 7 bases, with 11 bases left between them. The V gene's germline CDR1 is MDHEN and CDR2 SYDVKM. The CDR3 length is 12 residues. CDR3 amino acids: CASSPRTSGYTF. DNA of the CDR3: TGTGCCAGCAGTCCAAGGACAAGTGGCTACACCTTC.

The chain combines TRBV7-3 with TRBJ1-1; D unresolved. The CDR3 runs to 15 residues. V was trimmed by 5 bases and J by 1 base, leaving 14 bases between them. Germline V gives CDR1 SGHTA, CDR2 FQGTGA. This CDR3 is CASSPWTGENTEAFF. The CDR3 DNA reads TGTGCCAGCAGCCCGTGGACGGGTGAGAACACTGAAGCTTTCTTT.

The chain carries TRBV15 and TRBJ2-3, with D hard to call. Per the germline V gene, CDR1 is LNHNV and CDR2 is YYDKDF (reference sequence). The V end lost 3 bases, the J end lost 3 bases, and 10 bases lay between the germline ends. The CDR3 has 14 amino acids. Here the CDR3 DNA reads TGTGCCACCAGCAGGGACGACGGGACAGATACGCAGTATTTT. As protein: CATSRDDGTDTQYF.

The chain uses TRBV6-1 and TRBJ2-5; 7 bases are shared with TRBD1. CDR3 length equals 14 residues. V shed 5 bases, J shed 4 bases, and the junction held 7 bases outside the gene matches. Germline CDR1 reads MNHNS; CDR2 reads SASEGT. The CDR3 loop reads CASSIRGLGETQYF. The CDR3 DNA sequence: TGTGCCAGCAGTATAAGGGGGCTGGGAGAGACCCAGTACTTC.

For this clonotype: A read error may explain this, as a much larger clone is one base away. The CDR3 region is CPISGFVHGDTEDFF. CDR3 coding DNA: TGTCCCATCAGCGGGTTTGTACATGGAGACACTGAAGATTTCTTT. This rearrangement joins TRBV10-3 to TRBJ1-1; D not certain. The germline V gene has CDR1 ENHRY and CDR2 SYGVKD. The length of the CDR3 is 15 residues.

The CDR3: CASSPMDRMTYEQYF. CDR3 nucleotide sequence: TGTGCCAGCAGCCCTATGGACAGGATGACCTACGAGCAGTACTTC. The chain is built from TRBV27 and TRBJ2-7, with TRBD1 identical over 7 bases. The CDR3 runs to 15 residues. J lost 2 bases, V lost 6 bases, and 10 bases had no gene match. Germline CDR1 is MNHEY and CDR2 is SMNVEV (reference sequence).

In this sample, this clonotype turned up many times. In nucleotides, the CDR3 is TGTGCCAGCAGCTCCGCCACCCCTGGCGACGAGCAGTACTTC. Residues: CASSSATPGDEQYF. The chain employs TRBV7-8 and TRBJ2-7, with D unclear. The CDR3 contains 14 residues. Germline CDR1 SGHVS, CDR2 FQNEAQ. V was clipped by 4 bases and J by 5 bases, with 15 bases between them.

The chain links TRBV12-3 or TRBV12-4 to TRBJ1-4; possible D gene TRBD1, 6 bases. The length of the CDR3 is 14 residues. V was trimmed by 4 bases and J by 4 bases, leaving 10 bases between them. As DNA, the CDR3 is TGTGCCAGCAGTTCCGGACAGCGTAATGAAAAACTGTTTTTT. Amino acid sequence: CASSSGQRNEKLFF.

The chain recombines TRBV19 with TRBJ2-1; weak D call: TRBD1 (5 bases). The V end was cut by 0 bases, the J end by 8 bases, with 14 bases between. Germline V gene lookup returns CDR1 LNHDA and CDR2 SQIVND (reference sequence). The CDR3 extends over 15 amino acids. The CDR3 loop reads CASSIEDAGRDEQFF. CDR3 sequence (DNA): TGTGCCAGTAGTATAGAGGATGCAGGGCGCGATGAGCAGTTCTTC.

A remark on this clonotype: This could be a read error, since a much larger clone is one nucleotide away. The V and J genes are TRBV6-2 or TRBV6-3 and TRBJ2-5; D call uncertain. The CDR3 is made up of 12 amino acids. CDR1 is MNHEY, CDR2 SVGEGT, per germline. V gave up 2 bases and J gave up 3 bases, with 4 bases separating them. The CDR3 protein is CASSYQEETQYF. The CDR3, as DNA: TGTGCCAGCAGTTACCAGGAAGAGACCCAGTACTTC.

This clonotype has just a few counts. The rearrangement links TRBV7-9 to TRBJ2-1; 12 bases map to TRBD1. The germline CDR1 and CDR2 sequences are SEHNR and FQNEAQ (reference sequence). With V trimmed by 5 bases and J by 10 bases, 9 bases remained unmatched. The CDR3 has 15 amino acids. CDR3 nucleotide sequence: TGTGCCAGCAGCCCCGGGACAGGGGGCGAAGAAGAGCAGTTCTTC. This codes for CASSPGTGGEEEQFF.